These 29 T cell receptor beta chains were all obtained from the same sample, sequenced in a study of PD-1 blockade in classical Hodgkin lymphoma. Sequencing was performed with immunoSEQ multiplex PCR; in TCRdb, only in-frame clones are kept and a portion is missing. Of about 930 clones listed, approximately 70% were seen once; the top ten hold less than 50%. All patients experienced relapse after autologous stem cell transplantation, and brentuximab vedotin exposure was variable. Magnetic negative selection, applied to thawed PBMCs, was used to isolate the CD8+ T cells. Source: CD8+ T cells from blood, taken at baseline. These receptors originate from a human donor with classical Hodgkin lymphoma.

The chain carries TRBV15 and TRBJ2-1; TRBD2 matches at 8 bases. V trimming: 5 bases; J trimming: 14 bases; junction bases outside the gene matches: 11. The CDR3 runs to 13 residues. Germline V gives CDR1 LNHNV, CDR2 YYDKDF (reference sequence). The CDR3 sequence: CATSAGLGFDEFF. The CDR3 region has the DNA TGTGCCACCAGCGCGGGACTAGGTTTCGATGAGTTCTTC.

This clone occurred a few times. The chain recombines TRBV5-1 with TRBJ2-2; D is undetermined. From germline, CDR1 is SGHRS and CDR2 YFSETQ. This CDR3 is built from 13 residues. Trimming shortened V by 6 bases and J by 2 bases, and 8 bases separated the two germline ends. CDR3 sequence: CASTRPNTGELFF. The CDR3 DNA reads as TGCGCCAGCACCAGACCCAACACCGGGGAGCTGTTTTTT.

This rearrangement joins TRBV6-1 to TRBJ1-3, with D possibly TRBD1 on 6 matching bases. CDR1 and CDR2 (germline): MNHNS, SASEGT. The germline V and J ends were trimmed by 3 bases and 9 bases, with 15 bases remaining between them. This CDR3 has 14 residues. Here the CDR3 DNA reads TGTGCCAGCAGTGAGTCACCAGGGGTTGTCACCATATATTTT. Translated, it gives CASSESPGVVTIYF.

This clone came up a few times. The V call is TRBV7-9, the J call TRBJ1-4; D gene ambiguous. Germline V gives CDR1 SEHNR, CDR2 FQNEAQ (reference sequence). CDR3 length: 16 residues. V was cut by 5 bases and J by 0 bases, with 13 bases left in between. CDR3 in amino acids: CASSHGGMATNEKLFF. The DNA for the CDR3 is TGTGCCAGCAGCCACGGTGGGATGGCAACTAATGAAAAACTGTTTTTT.

The V gene is TRBV7-9, the J gene TRBJ1-4, with 7 nucleotides matching TRBD1. Germline CDR1 reads SEHNR; CDR2 reads FQNEAQ (reference sequence). With 1 base clipped from V and 7 bases from J, the junction kept 12 bases outside the gene matches. The length of the CDR3 is 17 residues. The CDR3 nucleotides read TGTGCCAGCAGCTTAGAAGCGCAGGGGGGCCCTTTTGAAAAACTGTTTTTT. Translating it yields CASSLEAQGGPFEKLFF.

The V call is TRBV27, the J call TRBJ2-1; 10 bases align to TRBD2. CDR1 MNHEY and CDR2 SMNVEV come from the germline V gene (reference sequence). The CDR3 spans 15 residues. The V segment lost 5 bases and the J segment 3 bases; nucleotides outside the gene matches: 4. The DNA for the CDR3 is TGTGCCAGCAGTATCGGACTAGCGGACTACAATGAGCAGTTCTTC. Its translation is CASSIGLADYNEQFF.

V usage is TRBV5-4 and J usage is TRBJ1-3, with D uncertain. Germline CDR1 reads SGHNT; CDR2 reads YYREEE (reference sequence). The CDR3 has 15 residues. Trimming removed 3 bases at V and 0 bases at J, with 10 bases between. As DNA, the CDR3 is TGTGCCAGCAGCTCCTCTAGAATCTCTGGAAACACCATATATTTT. This translates into CASSSSRISGNTIYF.

This clone was picked up one time. The chain carries TRBV11-2 and TRBJ2-1; D perhaps matches TRBD2 (6 bases). Trimming removed 3 bases from V and 0 bases from J, with 15 bases in between. The germline CDR1 and CDR2 sequences are SGHAT and FQNNGV. The CDR3 contains 17 residues. CDR3 region: CASSFRGTAHSYNEQFF. DNA for the CDR3: TGTGCCAGCAGCTTCCGGGGGACTGCCCACTCCTACAATGAGCAGTTCTTC.

This chain links TRBV27 with TRBJ1-1; 8 bases are shared with TRBD1. CDR3 length: 15 amino acids. The V gene end was trimmed by 8 bases and the J gene end by 3 bases; junction bases not matched to a gene: 11. Germline V gene sequence: CDR1 MNHEY, CDR2 SMNVEV (reference sequence). CDR3 amino acids: CASQLLTGEDTEAFF. The CDR3 DNA reads TGTGCCAGCCAACTATTGACAGGGGAGGACACTGAAGCTTTCTTT.

V gene TRBV5-8 combines with J gene TRBJ1-5; D gene unclear. Between the trimmed V and J ends, which lost 0 bases and 2 bases, there was a span of 12 bases. The CDR3 is made up of 16 amino acids. CDR1 is SGHTS, CDR2 YDEGEE, per germline. DNA for the CDR3: TGTGCCAGCAGCTTGGGGGTCTGGGCGGGCAATCAGCCCCAGCATTTT. This encodes CASSLGVWAGNQPQHF. Full variable domain (rest looked up from reference TRBV5-8 and TRBJ1-5): EAGVTQSPTHLIKTRGQQATLRCSPISGHTSVYWYQQALGLGLQFLLWYDEGEERNRGNFPPRFSGRQFPNYSSELNVNALELEDSALYLCASSLGVWAGNQPQHFGDGTRLSIL.

The chain carries TRBV15 and TRBJ2-1; 9 nucleotides agree with TRBD2. J gave up 9 bases and V 1 base, and 10 bases lay outside the gene matches. Germline V gives CDR1 LNHNV, CDR2 YYDKDF (reference sequence). This CDR3 comprises 16 residues. The CDR3 sequence is CATSRVREGPLGEQFF. CDR3 sequence (DNA): TGTGCCACCAGCAGAGTGCGGGAGGGCCCTCTGGGTGAGCAGTTCTTC.

V and J are TRBV5-6 and TRBJ2-7; D is unclear. CDR3 size: 12 residues. Looked up from germline, CDR1 is SGHDT and CDR2 is YYEEEE. Between the trimmed V and J ends, which lost 0 bases and 10 bases, there was a span of 11 bases. The CDR3, as DNA: TGTGCCAGCAGCTTGGCCGAAGGGCAACAGTACTTC. Translating gives CASSLAEGQQYF.

This chain connects TRBV28 to TRBJ2-7; D is unclear. Germline V gene lookup returns CDR1 MDHEN and CDR2 SYDVKM. This CDR3 has 12 residues. V was trimmed by 3 bases and J by 6 bases, leaving 9 bases between them. The DNA of the CDR3 is TGTGCCAGCAGTTTTTTAGCTTCCGAGCAGTACTTC. Its protein is CASSFLASEQYF.

This rearrangement joins TRBV7-9 to TRBJ2-3; D not resolved. The CDR3 extends over 11 amino acids. Germline V gives CDR1 SEHNR, CDR2 FQNEAQ (reference sequence). The V end lost 5 bases, the J end lost 4 bases, and 4 bases lay between the germline ends. The CDR3 coding sequence is TGTGCCAGCAGCCGGCCAGATACGCAGTATTTT. As protein: CASSRPDTQYF.

A few counts support this clone. The V call is TRBV27, the J call TRBJ1-5; TRBD1 agrees at 7 bases. This CDR3 has 16 amino acids. From germline, CDR1 is MNHEY and CDR2 SMNVEV (reference sequence). J was trimmed by 6 bases and V by 2 bases; bases with no gene match: 10. CDR3 protein: CASSLGAVRDSQPQHF. The CDR3 DNA is TGTGCCAGCAGTTTAGGGGCGGTACGGGACAGTCAGCCCCAGCATTTT.

The J gene is TRBJ1-2, the V gene TRBV7-8; a possible D gene is TRBD1 (5 bases). V lost 5 bases to trimming and J lost 4 bases, with 14 bases between them. This CDR3 has 14 residues. CDR1 is SGHVS and CDR2 is FQNEAQ in the germline V gene. CDR3 sequence (DNA): TGTGCCAGCAGCCTCGGCGGGGGAGCCTATGGCTACACCTTC. It specifies CASSLGGGAYGYTF.

This clone is hyperexpanded. This chain joins TRBV4-2 and TRBJ2-7; TRBD2 is a possible D gene (6 bases). The CDR3 loop spans 17 amino acids. V was pared by 1 base and J by 3 bases, with 19 bases between. CDR1 is LGHNA and CDR2 is YNFKEQ in the germline V gene. The CDR3 region has the DNA TGTGCCAGCAGCCAAGCCCAAGGAGGGGCGGGTAACTACGAGCAGTACTTC. Amino acids: CASSQAQGGAGNYEQYF.

The CDR3 coding sequence is TGTGCCAGCAGTGGAAGACCTAGCGGTCCTTACAATGAGCAGTTCTTC. Protein: CASSGRPSGPYNEQFF. The V call is TRBV2, the J call TRBJ2-1; 7 bases align to TRBD2. V lost 4 bases and J lost 4; bases outside the gene matches: 10. CDR1 and CDR2 (germline): SNHLY, FYNNEI. The CDR3 length is 16 residues.

The CDR3 loop reads CASSRTGGNTEAFF. In DNA form, the CDR3 reads TGTGCCAGCAGCCGGACAGGGGGCAACACTGAAGCTTTCTTT. The J gene is TRBJ1-1, the V gene TRBV2; TRBD1 matches at 11 bases. The V segment lost 6 bases and the J segment 2 bases; nucleotides outside the gene matches: 2. The V gene's germline CDR1 is SNHLY and CDR2 FYNNEI. This CDR3 is 14 amino acids long.

This clone appeared a few times. CDR3 in DNA: TGCGCCAGCAGCCCCCGACAGAATCCGAACACCGGGGAGCTGTTTTTT. Its protein product is CASSPRQNPNTGELFF. V gene TRBV5-1 combines with J gene TRBJ2-2, with D possibly being TRBD1 (5 bases). The CDR3 extends over 16 amino acids. Per germline, CDR1 SGHRS and CDR2 YFSETQ. The V and J ends lost 4 bases and 0 bases respectively, with 13 bases between them.

The genes are TRBV6-6 and TRBJ2-3; no clear D gene. Germline-derived CDR1 and CDR2 are MNHNY and SVGAGI (reference sequence). V was cut by 7 bases and J by 5 bases, with 4 bases left in between. This CDR3 is built from 10 residues. The CDR3 here is CASKGDTQYF. In DNA form, the CDR3 reads TGTGCCAGCAAGGGAGATACGCAGTATTTT.

V usage is TRBV4-3 and J usage is TRBJ1-1; no clear D gene. CDR3 length equals 16 residues. Germline CDR1 and CDR2: LGHNA and YSLEER. Trimming stripped 0 bases from V and 0 bases from J, with 11 bases between. In DNA form, the CDR3 reads TGCGCCAGCAGCCAAGAAACGACGTTGATGAACACTGAAGCTTTCTTT. Amino acids: CASSQETTLMNTEAFF.

V and J are TRBV5-4 and TRBJ2-1, with 10 bases aligning to TRBD2. With 4 bases clipped from V and 7 bases from J, the junction kept 8 bases outside the gene matches. Looked up from germline, CDR1 is SGHNT and CDR2 is YYREEE (reference sequence). There are 15 residues in the CDR3. Written as DNA, the CDR3 is TGTGCCAGCAGCCTAGGGCTAGCGGGGGCGAATGAGCAGTTCTTC. Translating gives CASSLGLAGANEQFF.

The chain carries TRBV7-9 and TRBJ1-2; 9 positions match TRBD1. The CDR3 totals 16 residues. J was trimmed by 3 bases and V by 1 base; bases with no gene match: 6. Germline V gene sequence: CDR1 SEHNR, CDR2 FQNEAQ (reference sequence). CDR3 amino acids: CASSLGTGEWYYGYTF. In DNA form, the CDR3 reads TGTGCCAGCAGCTTAGGGACAGGGGAGTGGTACTATGGCTACACCTTC.

CDR3 sequence: CASSETENTEAFF. In DNA form, the CDR3 reads TGTGCCAGCAGTGAAACAGAGAACACTGAAGCTTTCTTT. The V and J genes are TRBV6-4 and TRBJ1-1, with D hard to call. CDR3 size: 13 residues. V shed 3 bases and J shed 1 base, with 6 bases lying between them. Germline CDR1 reads MRHNA; CDR2 reads SNTAGT.

The chain has TRBV12-5 and TRBJ2-1; 11 positions agree with TRBD1. Germline V CDR1 and CDR2: LGHNT, FRNRAP. The V gene end was trimmed by 2 bases and the J gene end by 0 bases; junction bases not matched to a gene: 12. This CDR3 contains 20 residues. The CDR3 DNA is TGTGCTAGTGGTTTGCGGACAGGGGGCTTTTCGGGGTTCTCCTACAATGAGCAGTTCTTC. Translating it yields CASGLRTGGFSGFSYNEQFF.

This clone was recorded a few times. This chain uses TRBV30 with TRBJ2-7; 7 nucleotides line up with TRBD1. Trimming took 2 bases from V and 7 from J; bases not matched to a gene: 14. The CDR3 contains 15 residues. Germline V CDR1 and CDR2: GTSNPN, SVGIG (reference sequence). DNA of the CDR3: TGTGCCTGGAGTCACGGGGTAGGACAGGTAGTAGAGCAGTACTTC. This encodes CAWSHGVGQVVEQYF.

The genes are TRBV6-4 and TRBJ1-2; TRBD1 matches at 11 bases. The CDR3 is 17 residues long. Germline CDR1 MRHNA, CDR2 SNTAGT. The V and J ends lost 4 bases and 4 bases, in that order; junction bases with no gene match: 11. This chain's CDR3 is CASSAYLGTGGIYGYTF. The CDR3 DNA sequence: TGTGCCAGCAGTGCCTATCTAGGGACAGGGGGAATCTATGGCTACACCTTC.

The chain is built from TRBV10-3 and TRBJ2-7; 15 positions agree with TRBD2. V gave up 3 bases and J gave up 6 bases; unmatched junction bases: 9. Germline values: CDR1 ENHRY, CDR2 SYGVKD. The CDR3 runs to 17 residues. CDR3 sequence reads: CAISEGGLAGGLGEQYF. The CDR3 bases are TGTGCCATCAGTGAAGGGGGACTAGCGGGAGGTCTAGGCGAGCAGTACTTC.